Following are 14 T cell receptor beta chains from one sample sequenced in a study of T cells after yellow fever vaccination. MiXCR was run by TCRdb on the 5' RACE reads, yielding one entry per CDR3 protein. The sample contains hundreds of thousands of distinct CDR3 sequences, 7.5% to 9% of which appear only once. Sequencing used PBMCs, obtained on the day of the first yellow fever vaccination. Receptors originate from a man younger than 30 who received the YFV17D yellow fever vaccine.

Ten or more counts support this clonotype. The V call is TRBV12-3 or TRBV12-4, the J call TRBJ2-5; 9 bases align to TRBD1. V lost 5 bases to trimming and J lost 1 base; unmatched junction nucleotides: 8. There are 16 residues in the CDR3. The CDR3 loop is CASSPGTGKGQETQYF. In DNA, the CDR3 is TGTGCCAGCAGTCCAGGGACAGGGAAGGGCCAAGAGACCCAGTACTTC.

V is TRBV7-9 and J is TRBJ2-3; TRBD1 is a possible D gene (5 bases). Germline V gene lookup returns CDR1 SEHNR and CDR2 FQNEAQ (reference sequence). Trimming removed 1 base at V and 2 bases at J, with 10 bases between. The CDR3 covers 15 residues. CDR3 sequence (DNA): TGTGCCAGCAGCTTAGGGGTGGGGCTCACAGATACGCAGTATTTT. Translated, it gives CASSLGVGLTDTQYF.

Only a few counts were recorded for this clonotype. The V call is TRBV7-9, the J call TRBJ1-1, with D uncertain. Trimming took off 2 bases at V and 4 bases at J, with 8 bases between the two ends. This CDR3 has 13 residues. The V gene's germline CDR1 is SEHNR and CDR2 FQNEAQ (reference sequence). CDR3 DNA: TGTGCCAGCAGCTTACAGGTTGGCACTGAAGCTTTCTTT. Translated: CASSLQVGTEAFF.

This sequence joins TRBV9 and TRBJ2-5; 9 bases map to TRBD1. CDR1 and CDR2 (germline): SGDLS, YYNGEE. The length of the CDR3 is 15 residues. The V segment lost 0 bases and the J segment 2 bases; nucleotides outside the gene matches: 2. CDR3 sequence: CASSVGTGEQETQYF. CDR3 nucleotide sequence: TGTGCCAGCAGCGTAGGGACAGGGGAACAAGAGACCCAGTACTTC.

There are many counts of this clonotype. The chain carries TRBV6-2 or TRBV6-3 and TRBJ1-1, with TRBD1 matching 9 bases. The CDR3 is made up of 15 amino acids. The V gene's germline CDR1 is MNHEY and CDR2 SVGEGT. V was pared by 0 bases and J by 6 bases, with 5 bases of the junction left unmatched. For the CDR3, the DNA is TGTGCCAGCAGTTACTCCGGGACAGGGTCGGCTGAAGCTTTCTTT. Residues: CASSYSGTGSAEAFF.

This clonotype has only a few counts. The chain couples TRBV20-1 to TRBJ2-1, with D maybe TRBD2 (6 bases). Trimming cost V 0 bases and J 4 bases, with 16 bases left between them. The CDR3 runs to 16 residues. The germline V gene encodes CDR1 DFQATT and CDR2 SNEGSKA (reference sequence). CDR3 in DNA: TGCAGTGCTAGAGATGGGAGCAGCGGGTTATACAATGAGCAGTTCTTC. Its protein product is CSARDGSSGLYNEQFF.

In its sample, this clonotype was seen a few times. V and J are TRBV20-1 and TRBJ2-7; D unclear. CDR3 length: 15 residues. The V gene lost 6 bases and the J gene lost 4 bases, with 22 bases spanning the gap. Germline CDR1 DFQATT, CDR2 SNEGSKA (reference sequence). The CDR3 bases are TGCAGTGCAAACTCTGGGTACGGCAGCAAGTACGAGCAGTACTTC. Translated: CSANSGYGSKYEQYF.

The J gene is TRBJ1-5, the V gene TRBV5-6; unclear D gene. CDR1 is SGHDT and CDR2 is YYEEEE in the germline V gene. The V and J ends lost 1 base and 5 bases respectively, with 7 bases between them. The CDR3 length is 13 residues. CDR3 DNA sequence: TGTGCCAGCAGCTTGACAGCCTATCAGCCCCAGCATTTT. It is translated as CASSLTAYQPQHF. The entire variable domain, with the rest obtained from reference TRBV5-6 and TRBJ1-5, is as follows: DAGVTQSPTHLIKTRGQQVTLRCSPKSGHDTVSWYQQALGQGPQFIFQYYEEEERQRGNFPDRFSGHQFPNYSSELNVNALLLGDSALYLCASSLTAYQPQHFGDGTRLSIL.

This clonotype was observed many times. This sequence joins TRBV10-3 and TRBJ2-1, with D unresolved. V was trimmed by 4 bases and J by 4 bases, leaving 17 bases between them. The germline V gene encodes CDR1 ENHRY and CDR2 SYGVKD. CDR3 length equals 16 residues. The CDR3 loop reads CAISGALGMGYNEQFF. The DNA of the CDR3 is TGTGCCATCAGTGGGGCCCTAGGGATGGGTTACAATGAGCAGTTCTTC.

The CDR3 protein is CASSDRVTGELFF. The CDR3 DNA sequence: TGTGCCAGCAGTGACAGGGTGACCGGGGAGCTGTTTTTT. This chain joins TRBV6-2 or TRBV6-3 and TRBJ2-2; 7 nucleotides line up with TRBD1. The ends lost 5 bases at V and 5 bases at J; junction bases unmatched: 2. There are 13 residues in the CDR3. Germline V gene sequence: CDR1 MNHEY, CDR2 SVGEGT.

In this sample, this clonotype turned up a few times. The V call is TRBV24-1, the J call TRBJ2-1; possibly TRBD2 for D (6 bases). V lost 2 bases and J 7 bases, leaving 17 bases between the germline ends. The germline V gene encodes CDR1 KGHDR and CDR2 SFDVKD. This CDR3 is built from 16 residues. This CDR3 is CATSDSGVPGGNEQFF. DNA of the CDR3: TGTGCCACCAGTGATTCGGGGGTCCCCGGGGGTAATGAGCAGTTCTTC.

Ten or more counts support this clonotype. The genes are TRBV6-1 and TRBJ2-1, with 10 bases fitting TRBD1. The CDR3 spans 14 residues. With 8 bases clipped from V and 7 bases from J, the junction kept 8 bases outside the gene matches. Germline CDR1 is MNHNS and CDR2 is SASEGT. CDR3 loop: CASSLDRGKNEQFF. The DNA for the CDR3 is TGTGCCAGCTCCCTGGACAGGGGGAAGAATGAGCAGTTCTTC.

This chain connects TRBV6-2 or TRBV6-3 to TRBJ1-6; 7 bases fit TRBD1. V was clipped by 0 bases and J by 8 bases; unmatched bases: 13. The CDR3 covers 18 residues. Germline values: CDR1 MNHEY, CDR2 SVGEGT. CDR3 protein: CASSYSVGRGILDSPLHF. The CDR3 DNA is TGTGCCAGCAGTTACTCCGTCGGCAGGGGGATCCTAGATTCACCCCTCCACTTT.

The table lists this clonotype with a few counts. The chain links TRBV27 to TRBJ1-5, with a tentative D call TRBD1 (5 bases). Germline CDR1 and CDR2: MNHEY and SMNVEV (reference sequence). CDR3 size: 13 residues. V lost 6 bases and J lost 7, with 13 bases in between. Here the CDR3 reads CASSLAGPQPQHF. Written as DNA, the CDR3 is TGTGCCAGCAGCCTAGCAGGGCCCCAGCCCCAGCATTTT.